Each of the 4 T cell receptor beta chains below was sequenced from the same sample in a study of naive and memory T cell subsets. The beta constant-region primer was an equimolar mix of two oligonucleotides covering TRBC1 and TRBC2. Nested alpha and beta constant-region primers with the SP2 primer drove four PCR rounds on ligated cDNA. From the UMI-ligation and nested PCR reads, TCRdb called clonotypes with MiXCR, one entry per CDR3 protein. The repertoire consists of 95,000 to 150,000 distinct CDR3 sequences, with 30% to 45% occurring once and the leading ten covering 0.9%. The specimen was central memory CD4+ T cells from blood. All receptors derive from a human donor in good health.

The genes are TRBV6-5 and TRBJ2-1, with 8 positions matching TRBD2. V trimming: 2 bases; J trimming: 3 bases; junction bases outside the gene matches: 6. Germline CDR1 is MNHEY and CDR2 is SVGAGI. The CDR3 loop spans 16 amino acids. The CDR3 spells CASSYRSGRHYNEQFF. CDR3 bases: TGTGCCAGCAGTTACCGAAGCGGGAGACACTACAATGAGCAGTTCTTC.

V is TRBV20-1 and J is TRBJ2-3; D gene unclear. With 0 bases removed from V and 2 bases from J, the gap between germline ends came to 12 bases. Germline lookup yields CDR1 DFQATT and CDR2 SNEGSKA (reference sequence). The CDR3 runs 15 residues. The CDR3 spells CSARDPQTVTDTQYF. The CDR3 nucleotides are TGCAGTGCTAGAGATCCCCAGACTGTCACAGATACGCAGTATTTT.

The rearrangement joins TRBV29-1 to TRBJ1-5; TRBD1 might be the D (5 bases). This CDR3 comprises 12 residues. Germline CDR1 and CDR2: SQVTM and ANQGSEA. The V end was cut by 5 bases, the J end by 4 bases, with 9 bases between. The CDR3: CSVRGTNQPQHF. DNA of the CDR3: TGCAGCGTTCGGGGGACTAATCAGCCCCAGCATTTT.

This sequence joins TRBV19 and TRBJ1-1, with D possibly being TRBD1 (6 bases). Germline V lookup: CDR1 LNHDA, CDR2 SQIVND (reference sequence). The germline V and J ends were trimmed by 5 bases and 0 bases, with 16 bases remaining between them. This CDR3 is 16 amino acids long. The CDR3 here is CASSVNTGSLNTEAFF. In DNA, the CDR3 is TGTGCCAGTAGTGTGAATACAGGGTCTCTGAACACTGAAGCTTTCTTT.